This T cell receptor beta chain was identified during a study of cytomegalovirus exposure and HLA in healthy donors. Study-level results: Researchers reported that a few CMV-associated chains were confirmed in vitro as CMV antigen-specific.

PCR amplification relied on 60 Vbeta primers (plus 13 Jbeta primers). Libraries were prepared by immunoSEQ multiplex PCR; TCRdb keeps only in-frame clonotypes and omits some of them. Altogether about 120,000 clones are present, roughly 80% being singletons, with the ten largest covering approximately 4%. This CDR3 region has 12 residues. V dropped 7 bases and J dropped 4 bases, with 11 bases sitting between them. Concerning this clone itself: No antigen is known for it.

Sequenced sample: PBMCs. The V call is TRBV23-1, the J call TRBJ2-7; TRBD1 is a possible D gene (6 bases). TRBV23-1 is labeled an ORF, and its function is uncertain. This clonotype was obtained from a man aged 18 to 35 in good health and CMV-seropositive. CDR3 in amino acids: CASNLQGYEQYF. The CDR3 nucleotides are TGCGCCAGCAATCTACAGGGTTACGAGCAGTACTTC.